Listed below are T cell receptor beta chains from one sample, sequenced in a study of T cells expressing NK-cell markers. TCRdb reworked the 5' RACE reads into one entry per CDR3 protein, no DNA. This table lists roughly 450,000 distinct CDR3 sequences. The sample was blood T cells: a sorted CD56 or NKG2C T cell subset, CD4+ or CD8+ T cells, or bulk PBMC T cells (not recorded which). The receptors were sampled from a woman between 45 and 65 years old in good health. CDR3s include the opening cysteine and the closing phenylalanine or tryptophan. The order of the fields is CDR3 protein, V gene, J gene.

CDR3: CASSAVPLGETQYF
V: TRBV3-1
J: TRBJ2-5

CDR3: CASSQEVFRGELFF
V: TRBV14
J: TRBJ2-2

CDR3: CSVEGGLGQPQHF
V: TRBV29-1
J: TRBJ1-5

CDR3: CSVGGLGDRHEQYF
V: TRBV29-1
J: TRBJ2-7

CDR3: CSVHSAGGQDF
V: TRBV29-1
J: TRBJ2-3

CDR3: CATSRGGVSVNNEQFF
V: TRBV15
J: TRBJ2-1

CDR3: CATSDLHQGQPQHF
V: TRBV24-1
J: TRBJ1-5

CDR3: CASGLWGEPQHF
V: TRBV12-5
J: TRBJ1-5

CDR3: CASSTTGERYGYTF
V: TRBV5-1
J: TRBJ1-2

CDR3: CASSPQARRGPLHF
V: TRBV3-1
J: TRBJ1-6

CDR3: CASSLVFQTGGGGEAFF
V: TRBV5-1
J: TRBJ1-1

CDR3: CSAPTQGALQETQYF
V: TRBV20-1
J: TRBJ2-5

CDR3: CASSQGVLAGNGTGELFF
V: TRBV4-1
J: TRBJ2-2

CDR3: CASSFSREGRTEAFF
V: TRBV6-5
J: TRBJ1-1

CDR3: CASSLKVTEQFF
V: TRBV28
J: TRBJ2-1

CDR3: CAISVAGETQYF
V: TRBV10-3
J: TRBJ2-5

CDR3: CASSLRGQGGPSNEKLFF
V: TRBV5-8
J: TRBJ1-4

CDR3: CASSQRDREAFF
V: TRBV23-1
J: TRBJ1-1

CDR3: CASSKTATRDSANTGELFF
V: TRBV6-2/TRBV6-3
J: TRBJ2-2

CDR3: CASSQTLSGRAGRFF
V: TRBV4-1
J: TRBJ2-1

CDR3: CASSLQGGLAKNIQYF
V: TRBV5-1
J: TRBJ2-4

CDR3: CASSLSRRIGRTDEQFF
V: TRBV11-2
J: TRBJ2-1

CDR3: CASSVAGLAGADTQYF
V: TRBV9
J: TRBJ2-3

CDR3: CASSQGGWGTQYF
V: TRBV3-1
J: TRBJ2-5

CDR3: CAVQGGANEKLFF
V: TRBV25-1
J: TRBJ1-4

CDR3: CASGQGAGTEAFF
V: TRBV12-3/TRBV12-4
J: TRBJ1-1

CDR3: CASSTGQAIAKNIQYF
V: TRBV5-4
J: TRBJ2-4

CDR3: CASSQGLGAREQYF
V: TRBV3-1
J: TRBJ2-7

CDR3: CATSGRDDGELFF
V: TRBV15
J: TRBJ2-2

CDR3: CASSLAMGQQYF
V: TRBV7-2
J: TRBJ2-7

CDR3: CASSIPSLAGGTDTQYF
V: TRBV19
J: TRBJ2-3

CDR3: CASNTSPGNTIYF
V: TRBV21-1
J: TRBJ1-3

CDR3: CASSLRDKGVYGYTF
V: TRBV7-9
J: TRBJ1-2

CDR3: CASSPRAGAVETQYF
V: TRBV5-1
J: TRBJ2-5

CDR3: CASSSVAGSLYNEQFF
V: TRBV11-2
J: TRBJ2-1

CDR3: CASSDRTGWGDTQYF
V: TRBV7-8
J: TRBJ2-3

CDR3: CASSRTPGALQGTDTQYF
V: TRBV11-2
J: TRBJ2-3

CDR3: CASSLYGQPETQYF
V: TRBV5-1
J: TRBJ2-5

CDR3: CASSRQLDEAFF
V: TRBV6-5
J: TRBJ1-1

CDR3: CATRTSGVRETQYF
V: TRBV10-3
J: TRBJ2-5

CDR3: CASRRGLANEKLFF
V: TRBV6-5
J: TRBJ1-4

CDR3: CASSLQELTEYNEQFF
V: TRBV5-1
J: TRBJ2-1

CDR3: CATSPEDGKLFF
V: TRBV15
J: TRBJ1-4

CDR3: CASSGRSLSGYEQYF
V: TRBV11-2
J: TRBJ2-7

CDR3: CASSDGGLAGGEQYF
V: TRBV6-1
J: TRBJ2-7

CDR3: CASSQASGVLQETQYF
V: TRBV14
J: TRBJ2-5

CDR3: CSAKEWGEGEQYF
V: TRBV20-1
J: TRBJ2-7

CDR3: CSAQAVWTRQGADEKLFF
V: TRBV20-1
J: TRBJ1-4